Here is one TCR beta chain with its context. Its specificity is unknown. The data were taken from a study of cytomegalovirus exposure and HLA in healthy donors. Overall study: Ancestry clustering placed around 80% of under 450 genotyped donors in the Caucasian-associated cluster. The study, taken as a whole, reports: The analysis excluded some indistinguishable V segments, including TRBV6-2 and TRBV6-3.

The CDR3 sequence is 15 residues long. Trimming took 5 bases from V and 0 from J; bases not matched to a gene: 2. Germline CDR1 is WNHNN and CDR2 is SYGVQD (reference sequence). In the PCR, 60 Vbeta and 13 Jbeta primers were used. Clones were read by immunoSEQ multiplex PCR, and TCRdb kept only the in-frame ones, dropping some. The listing contains tens of thousands of clones. The sample consisted of PBMCs. The rearrangement links TRBV10-1 to TRBJ2-1, with 9 bases matching TRBD1. The clonotype originates from a man aged 45-65 years in good health and CMV-seropositive. The CDR3 nucleotides read TGCGCCAGCAGTACAGGGGGCGGCTCCTACAATGAGCAGTTCTTC. Translation: CASSTGGGSYNEQFF.